This T cell receptor beta chain was retrieved from a study of blood T cell repertoires in COVID-19. Whole-study context: Some COVID-19 samples were acute and others convalescent; all came from the United States, Italy and Spain. Sample material is recorded as cDNA or gDNA derived from T cells, B-cell-depleted T cells, or PBMCs.

Germline V lookup: CDR1 SGHTA, CDR2 FQGNSA. The CDR3 totals 18 residues. V lost 5 bases to trimming and J lost 0 bases, with 23 bases between them. Profiling relied on immunoSEQ multiplex PCR, and the TCRdb table lists in-frame clones only, not all of them. The sample carries nearly 350,000 clones, over 70% recorded once. The chain recombines TRBV7-2 with TRBJ2-7; D is uncertain. The clonotype comes from a young man with active or convalescent COVID-19. The sample was peripheral blood. CDR3 DNA: TGTGCCAGCAGCCCCCTACTTGGAGCGTCCCCTTTCTCCTACGAGCAGTACTTC. This translates into CASSPLLGASPFSYEQYF.